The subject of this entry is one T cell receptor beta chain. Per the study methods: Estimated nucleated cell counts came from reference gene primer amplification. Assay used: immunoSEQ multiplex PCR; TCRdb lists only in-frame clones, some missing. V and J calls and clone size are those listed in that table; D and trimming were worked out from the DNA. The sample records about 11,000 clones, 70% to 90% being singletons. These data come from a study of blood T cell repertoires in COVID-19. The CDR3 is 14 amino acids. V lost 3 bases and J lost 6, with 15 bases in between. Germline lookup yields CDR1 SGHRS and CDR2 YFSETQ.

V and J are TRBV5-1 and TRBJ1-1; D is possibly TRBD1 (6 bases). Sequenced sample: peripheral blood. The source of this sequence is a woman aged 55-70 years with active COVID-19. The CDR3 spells CASSYGGGGPEAFF. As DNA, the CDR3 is TGCGCCAGCAGCTATGGGGGCGGGGGACCTGAAGCTTTCTTT.